The next 18 T cell receptor beta chains were all read from a single sample in a study of cytomegalovirus exposure and HLA in healthy donors. PCR used 60 Vbeta primers and 13 Jbeta primers. The data were produced by immunoSEQ multiplex PCR, yet TCRdb's version contains in-frame clones alone and is incomplete. The table lists around 200,000 clones, 70% to 80% of them singletons. Specimen: PBMCs. These receptors all come from a girl aged 2-10 years in good health and CMV-seronegative.

This clone was recorded a few times. The chain has TRBV6-5 and TRBJ2-3; D not resolved. The CDR3 runs to 15 residues. Trimming took 2 bases from V and 0 from J, leaving 9 bases between them. The germline V gene has CDR1 MNHEY and CDR2 SVGAGI. The CDR3 reads CASSYTGTSTDTQYF. Here the CDR3 DNA reads TGTGCCAGCAGTTACACGGGTACTAGCACAGATACGCAGTATTTT.

The chain employs TRBV29-1 and TRBJ2-4; 7 bases are a match to TRBD1. Germline CDR1 is SQVTM and CDR2 is ANQGSEA. The CDR3 sequence is 12 residues long. J lost 8 bases, V lost 5 bases, and 6 bases had no gene match. The CDR3 spells CSVTGDTDIQYF. The CDR3 bases are TGCAGCGTTACAGGGGATACGGACATTCAGTACTTC.

The chain links TRBV5-6 to TRBJ1-1; maybe TRBD1 (6 bases). The CDR3 extends over 15 amino acids. Germline V gene lookup returns CDR1 SGHDT and CDR2 YYEEEE. V gave up 7 bases and J gave up 1 base, with 17 bases separating them. CDR3 loop: CASVPRARGNTEAFF. The CDR3 DNA is TGTGCCAGCGTTCCGAGGGCCAGGGGGAACACTGAAGCTTTCTTT.

Note on this clone: Different DNA sequences within this sample yield the same CDR3. The V and J genes are TRBV7-9 and TRBJ1-1, with D hard to call. Trimming cost V 2 bases and J 5 bases, with 3 bases left between them. The CDR3 length is 11 residues. Germline CDR1 reads SEHNR; CDR2 reads FQNEAQ (reference sequence). CDR3 sequence reads: CASSLSTEAFF. CDR3 in DNA: TGTGCCAGCAGCTTATCAACTGAAGCTTTCTTT.

The rearrangement links TRBV10-1 to TRBJ2-3; 7 bases match TRBD2. With V trimmed by 7 bases and J by 6 bases, 1 base remained unmatched. The CDR3 loop spans 11 amino acids. Germline CDR1 WNHNN, CDR2 SYGVQD (reference sequence). This CDR3 reads CASTGGDTQYF. DNA for the CDR3: TGCGCCAGCACCGGGGGGGATACGCAGTATTTT.

V gene TRBV19 combines with J gene TRBJ1-5; D remains unclear. In germline, CDR1 is LNHDA, CDR2 SQIVND (reference sequence). The CDR3 length is 13 residues. The V end was cut by 0 bases, the J end by 2 bases, with 2 bases between. CDR3 DNA sequence: TGTGCCAGTAGTATAGACGGCAATCAGCCCCAGCATTTT. Translating gives CASSIDGNQPQHF.

The V gene is TRBV28, the J gene TRBJ1-3; D may be TRBD1 (5 bases). Per the germline V gene, CDR1 is MDHEN and CDR2 is SYDVKM. The CDR3 has 14 amino acids. The ends were cut back, 6 bases at V and 0 bases at J, with 9 bases in the middle. Here the CDR3 DNA reads TGTGCCAGCAGGGTGACAGTCTCTGGAAACACCATATATTTT. Translated: CASRVTVSGNTIYF.

The CDR3 is CASPYPPRGLGYEQYF. In DNA form, the CDR3 reads TGTGCCAGTCCATATCCCCCCAGGGGTCTGGGCTACGAGCAGTACTTC. The J gene is TRBJ2-5, the V gene TRBV19; TRBD1 is a possible D gene (6 bases). Judging by the DNA end, TRBJ2-7 fits better; the J call may be wrong. Germline values: CDR1 LNHDA, CDR2 SQIVND (reference sequence). The CDR3 sequence is 16 residues long.

The chain couples TRBV7-7 to TRBJ2-5; 8 bases are a match to TRBD1. From germline, CDR1 is SSHAT and CDR2 FNYEAQ (reference sequence). V trimming: 5 bases; J trimming: 5 bases; junction bases outside the gene matches: 4. This CDR3 comprises 13 residues. In nucleotides, the CDR3 is TGTGCCAGCAGCCGACAGGGGTGGGAGACCCAGTACTTC. The encoded protein is CASSRQGWETQYF.

The genes are TRBV4-1 and TRBJ2-4; TRBD2 agrees at 14 bases. The V gene end was trimmed by 2 bases and the J gene end by 0 bases; junction bases not matched to a gene: 6. The CDR3 has 19 residues. The V gene's germline CDR1 is MGHRA and CDR2 YSYEKL. This chain's CDR3 is CASSQTGLAGAVAKNIQYF. The CDR3 bases are TGCGCCAGCAGCCAAACGGGACTAGCGGGAGCCGTAGCCAAAAACATTCAGTACTTC.

The V gene is TRBV29-1, the J gene TRBJ2-7, with TRBD1 as a possible D gene (6 bases). Looked up from germline, CDR1 is SQVTM and CDR2 is ANQGSEA. The CDR3 runs 13 residues. The V end was cut by 6 bases, the J end by 0 bases, with 12 bases between. The CDR3 coding sequence is TGCAGCGTCACGGACAGTAGCTCCTACGAGCAGTACTTC. Translation: CSVTDSSSYEQYF.

This clone was picked up one time. The rearrangement uses TRBV5-4 and TRBJ1-2; TRBD1 matches 7 bases. The CDR3 extends over 14 amino acids. Per germline, CDR1 SGHNT and CDR2 YYREEE (reference sequence). Trimming removed 4 bases from V and 7 bases from J; junction bases left unmatched: 10. CDR3 sequence: CASSDRERIRGYTF. CDR3 sequence (DNA): TGTGCCAGCAGCGACAGGGAGAGGATCCGTGGCTACACCTTC.

The chain has TRBV6-1 and TRBJ2-7; 8 bases agree with TRBD1. Germline CDR1 and CDR2: MNHNS and SASEGT. Trimming took 9 bases from V and 2 from J; bases not matched to a gene: 12. This CDR3 contains 15 residues. The CDR3 reads CASPEGQGATYEQYF. CDR3 nucleotides: TGTGCCAGTCCCGAGGGCCAGGGGGCAACCTACGAGCAGTACTTC.

The chain joins TRBV6-1 to TRBJ1-1; D might be TRBD1 (6 bases). This CDR3 spans 19 amino acids. Germline CDR1 and CDR2: MNHNS and SASEGT. The germline V and J ends were trimmed by 1 base and 5 bases, with 26 bases remaining between them. The DNA for the CDR3 is TGTGCCAGCAGTGAAGAGTTTCGACAGGCCCCCTCCCCGGGTACTGAAGCTTTCTTT. This codes for CASSEEFRQAPSPGTEAFF.

The chain uses TRBV19 and TRBJ1-2, with a possible D match to TRBD1 (6 bases). Germline V lookup: CDR1 LNHDA, CDR2 SQIVND (reference sequence). The CDR3 runs to 12 residues. V lost 5 bases and J 5 bases, leaving 9 bases between the germline ends. In nucleotides, the CDR3 is TGTGCCAGTAGTCCGGGGACATATGGCTACACCTTC. As protein: CASSPGTYGYTF.

This clone was seen a few times. V and J are TRBV29-1 and TRBJ2-5; 10 positions agree with TRBD2. The CDR3 consists of 15 residues. Losses at the gene ends were 6 bases for V and 5 bases for J; bases not matched to a gene: 12. Germline lookup yields CDR1 SQVTM and CDR2 ANQGSEA. The CDR3 is CSVAGAGSGRETQYF. The CDR3, as DNA: TGCAGCGTGGCAGGGGCGGGTAGCGGGAGGGAGACCCAGTACTTC.

Written as DNA, the CDR3 is TGTGCCAGTAGTCCAGGGATATTCCACGAGCAGTACTTC. Its translation: CASSPGIFHEQYF. V is TRBV19 and J is TRBJ2-7; D might be TRBD1 (5 bases). The CDR3 runs to 13 residues. The germline V gene encodes CDR1 LNHDA and CDR2 SQIVND (reference sequence). Trimming cost V 5 bases and J 5 bases, with 13 bases left between them.

The chain links TRBV5-1 to TRBJ2-2, with D tentatively TRBD2 (5 bases). V was shortened by 2 bases and J by 7 bases, with 12 bases between the two germline ends. Germline CDR1 is SGHRS and CDR2 is YFSETQ. The CDR3 is 14 amino acids. The CDR3 protein is CASSLILDGGELFF. The CDR3 coding sequence is TGCGCCAGCAGCTTAATACTAGATGGCGGGGAGCTGTTTTTT.